This TCR beta chain emerged from a study of T-cell reconstitution after alpha-beta-depleted transplantation in children. General study findings and limits: For some patients, TCRbeta diversity was high at day 60 because of recipient T cells and thymic progenitors that survived. In patients about two months after transplant, alpha-beta T cells reportedly arose from several hundred expanded graft clones. Once a year had passed after transplant, T-cell counts and diversity came mostly from newly produced T cells.

This clonotype was picked up a small number of times. Its cognate antigen is unknown. V lost 7 bases and J lost 2; bases outside the gene matches: 11. Per germline, CDR1 SGHTA and CDR2 FQGNSA. The CDR3 runs to 15 residues. TCRbeta library construction was performed incorporating unique molecular identifiers. MiXCR was run by TCRdb on the PCR reads, yielding one entry per CDR3 protein. The sample carries fewer than 400,000 distinct CDR3 sequences, around 25% recorded once. This receptor was obtained from a male patient between 5 and 17 years old who had a stem cell transplant for acute lymphoblastic leukemia, so the T cells may come from the graft donor. The material sequenced was PBMCs, mostly from graft donor cells, taken 180 days after TCRalphabeta/CD19-depleted stem cell transplant. This chain joins TRBV7-2 and TRBJ2-7; 7 nucleotides agree with TRBD2. The CDR3 DNA is TGTGCCAGCACCCTGGGAGGGAGCCCAACCTACGAGCAGTACTTC. Its protein product is CASTLGGSPTYEQYF.